This T cell receptor (beta chain) originates from a study of T cells expressing NK-cell markers. The CDR3 covers 16 residues. CDR1 and CDR2 from the germline V gene are SEHNR and FQNEAQ (reference sequence). TCRdb reanalyzed the 5' RACE reads, giving one entry per CDR3 protein sequence and no DNA. This repertoire includes 300,000 to 500,000 distinct CDR3 sequences. The sequencing input was blood T cells: a sorted CD56 or NKG2C T cell subset, CD4+ or CD8+ T cells, or bulk PBMC T cells (not recorded which). The source of this sequence is a woman between 45 and 60 years old in good health. The chain is built from TRBV7-9 and TRBJ2-2; TCRdb's D gene call, TRBD2, goes unchecked for lack of DNA. The CDR3 region is CASSPAGGMYTGELFF.